Below, 25 T cell receptor beta chains from the same sample are listed, as sequenced in a study of shared clonotypes between healthy human individuals. Clones were read by immunoSEQ multiplex PCR, and TCRdb kept only the in-frame ones, dropping some. This sample has 2 million to 3 million clones, with approximately 93% found just once. Sequencing input: naive CD4+ T cells from PBMCs. Subset denoted: CD45RA+ positively selected. The source is a man in his late teens or twenties in good health. Some clones in this sample may be carry-over from other donors' samples.

The chain uses TRBV9 and TRBJ2-2, with D unresolved. V lost 1 base and J lost 6, with 10 bases in between. This CDR3 spans 14 amino acids. Germline CDR1 SGDLS, CDR2 YYNGEE. The CDR3 here is CASSVISGPGELFF. For the CDR3, the DNA is TGTGCCAGCAGCGTAATTTCGGGCCCCGGGGAGCTGTTTTTT.

The V call is TRBV30, the J call TRBJ2-1; 12 nucleotides line up with TRBD2. J was trimmed by 6 bases and V by 3 bases; bases with no gene match: 9. There are 16 residues in the CDR3. The V gene's germline CDR1 is GTSNPN and CDR2 SVGIG (reference sequence). DNA for the CDR3: TGTGCCTGGAGGTTCCCTAGCGGGAGGGCTATCAATGAGCAGTTCTTC. Amino acids: CAWRFPSGRAINEQFF.

The V and J genes are TRBV2 and TRBJ2-4; D tentatively fits TRBD1 or TRBD2 (7 bases each). Per germline, CDR1 SNHLY and CDR2 FYNNEI. V was trimmed by 2 bases and J by 5 bases, leaving 16 bases between them. There are 16 residues in the CDR3. CDR3 sequence: CASSESVGRGQNIQYF. The DNA of the CDR3 is TGTGCCAGCAGTGAATCGGTTGGGAGGGGGCAAAACATTCAGTACTTC.

This chain connects TRBV6-1 to TRBJ1-1, with no clear D. CDR1 and CDR2 from the germline V gene are MNHNS and SASEGT. The ends were cut back, 8 bases at V and 7 bases at J, with 20 bases in the middle. The CDR3 extends over 14 amino acids. For the CDR3, the DNA is TGTGCCAGCCCTAGCCCTGAACGGGCGGGTGAAGCTTTCTTT. It is translated as CASPSPERAGEAFF.

This sequence joins TRBV6-1 and TRBJ2-7; D not resolved. Trimming removed 7 bases from V and 7 bases from J, with 14 bases in between. Germline V gene lookup returns CDR1 MNHNS and CDR2 SASEGT. There are 12 residues in the CDR3. CDR3 nucleotide sequence: TGTGCCAGCATCTGGACGGTAGGTGAGCAGTACTTC. Amino acid sequence: CASIWTVGEQYF.

V gene TRBV30 combines with J gene TRBJ2-1; D not certain. Germline CDR1 is GTSNPN and CDR2 is SVGIG (reference sequence). With 2 bases removed from V and 6 bases from J, the gap between germline ends came to 8 bases. CDR3 length: 12 residues. The CDR3 sequence: CAWSLVSNEQFF. CDR3 nucleotide sequence: TGTGCCTGGAGTTTGGTGAGCAATGAGCAGTTCTTC. Based on the CDR3 plus reference TRBV30 and TRBJ2-1, the full variable domain is SQTIHQWPATLVQPVGSPLSLECTVEGTSNPNLYWYRQAAGRGLQLLFYSVGIGQISSEVPQNLSASRPQDRQFILSSKKLLLSDSGFYLCAWSLVSNEQFFGPGTRLTVL.

Note on this clone: This same CDR3 is encoded by further DNA sequences in the sample. This chain links TRBV7-2 with TRBJ2-3, with TRBD2 identical over 7 bases. CDR3 length equals 16 residues. V lost 1 base to trimming and J lost 0 bases; unmatched junction nucleotides: 4. The V gene's germline CDR1 is SGHTA and CDR2 FQGNSA. This chain's CDR3 is CASSLVAGVSTDTQYF. The CDR3 nucleotides are TGTGCCAGCAGCTTAGTGGCGGGAGTGAGCACAGATACGCAGTATTTT.

The chain combines TRBV30 with TRBJ1-6; 7 nucleotides align to TRBD1. Germline-derived CDR1 and CDR2 are GTSNPN and SVGIG (reference sequence). CDR3 length: 16 residues. The V gene end was trimmed by 4 bases and the J gene end by 10 bases; junction bases not matched to a gene: 16. The CDR3 DNA reads TGTGCCTGGACCCCAATGGGGAGGGGGCGGTGGTCACCCCTCCACTTT. It specifies CAWTPMGRGRWSPLHF.

This clone was recorded a few times. The rearrangement joins TRBV2 to TRBJ1-1; 7 bases are a match to TRBD1. Trimming removed 5 bases from V and 11 bases from J; junction bases left unmatched: 5. The CDR3 is 11 residues long. CDR1 is SNHLY and CDR2 is FYNNEI in the germline V gene. The chain's CDR3 is CASSKQGLAFF. The CDR3 coding sequence is TGTGCCAGCAGTAAACAGGGGTTGGCTTTCTTT. Variable domain in full (rest from reference TRBV2 and TRBJ1-1): EPEVTQTPSHQVTQMGQEVILRCVPISNHLYFYWYRQILGQKVEFLVSFYNNEISEKSEIFDDQFSVERPDGSNFTLKIRSTKLEDSAMYFCASSKQGLAFFGQGTRLTVV.

The chain links TRBV30 to TRBJ2-1; 9 bases line up with TRBD1. V lost 5 bases, J lost 3 bases, and 8 bases stayed unmatched. Looked up from germline, CDR1 is GTSNPN and CDR2 is SVGIG (reference sequence). This CDR3 has 15 amino acids. CDR3 bases: TGTGCCTGGTCGCCGGGACAGGGCGGCTACAATGAGCAGTTCTTC. Translating it yields CAWSPGQGGYNEQFF. The full variable domain, its missing parts supplied by reference TRBV30 and TRBJ2-1, is SQTIHQWPATLVQPVGSPLSLECTVEGTSNPNLYWYRQAAGRGLQLLFYSVGIGQISSEVPQNLSASRPQDRQFILSSKKLLLSDSGFYLCAWSPGQGGYNEQFFGPGTRLTVL.

To note about this clone: The same CDR3 arises from other DNA sequences in this sample as well. The V and J genes are TRBV9 and TRBJ2-1; a weak D match, TRBD2 (5 bases). The CDR3 consists of 15 residues. V shed 3 bases and J shed 0 bases, with 10 bases lying between them. Per the germline V gene, CDR1 is SGDLS and CDR2 is YYNGEE. The CDR3 DNA sequence: TGTGCCAGCAGCGCCAGCGGAAACTCCTACAATGAGCAGTTCTTC. Amino acids: CASSASGNSYNEQFF.

The rearrangement joins TRBV27 to TRBJ2-5; no definite D call. Germline V gene lookup returns CDR1 MNHEY and CDR2 SMNVEV (reference sequence). Trimming took 7 bases from V and 3 from J, leaving 15 bases between them. This CDR3 region has 14 residues. The chain's CDR3 is CASMSLYPKETQYF. In DNA, the CDR3 is TGTGCCAGCATGAGTCTATACCCTAAAGAGACCCAGTACTTC.

V gene TRBV10-1 combines with J gene TRBJ1-6; 7 nucleotides line up with TRBD1. The CDR3 sequence is 16 residues long. Germline V gives CDR1 WNHNN, CDR2 SYGVQD (reference sequence). V shed 0 bases, J shed 9 bases, and the junction held 8 bases outside the gene matches. Here the CDR3 reads CASSESQQGLGSPLHF. The DNA of the CDR3 is TGCGCCAGCAGTGAGTCGCAACAGGGGTTGGGTTCACCCCTCCACTTT.

This chain connects TRBV19 to TRBJ2-1, with D tentatively TRBD2 (5 bases). Trimming stripped 0 bases from V and 9 bases from J, with 21 bases between. Germline loops: CDR1 LNHDA, CDR2 SQIVND (reference sequence). The CDR3 is 17 residues long. This chain's CDR3 is CASSIDKGGRSPGEQFF. CDR3 DNA sequence: TGTGCCAGTAGTATAGATAAAGGTGGGAGAAGCCCCGGTGAGCAGTTCTTC.

The table lists this clone with a count of one. The rearrangement links TRBV5-1 to TRBJ1-1, with D perhaps matching TRBD1 (5 bases). Trimming took 6 bases from V and 7 from J, leaving 22 bases between them. The CDR3 runs to 15 residues. Germline CDR1 reads SGHRS; CDR2 reads YFSETQ. The CDR3 loop reads CASNNGAKQTNEAFF. The CDR3 DNA reads TGCGCCAGCAACAACGGGGCCAAACAGACTAATGAAGCTTTCTTT. The full variable domain, its missing parts supplied by reference TRBV5-1 and TRBJ1-1, is KAGVTQTPRYLIKTRGQQVTLSCSPISGHRSVSWYQQTPGQGLQFLFEYFSETQRNKGNFPGRFSGRQFSNSRSEMNVSTLELGDSALYLCASNNGAKQTNEAFFGQGTRLTVV.

V gene TRBV18 combines with J gene TRBJ1-1, with D possibly being TRBD1 (5 bases). This CDR3 is 14 amino acids long. CDR1 and CDR2 (germline): KGHSH, LQKENI. Between the trimmed V and J ends, which lost 3 bases and 11 bases, there was a span of 19 bases. Here the CDR3 DNA reads TGTGCCAGCTCACCGGATCAAGGGACGATTACGGCTTTCTTT. Its protein is CASSPDQGTITAFF.

The chain recombines TRBV18 with TRBJ1-1; D is undetermined. Between the trimmed V and J ends, which lost 3 bases and 5 bases, there was a span of 16 bases. This CDR3 is 15 amino acids long. Germline V gene data show CDR1 as KGHSH and CDR2 as LQKENI. This CDR3 is CASSPPRPRETEAFF. CDR3 DNA sequence: TGTGCCAGCTCACCGCCCCGGCCCCGGGAAACTGAAGCTTTCTTT.

V is TRBV4-2 and J is TRBJ2-5; the match to TRBD1 covers 7 bases. The V gene end was trimmed by 4 bases and the J gene end by 3 bases; junction bases not matched to a gene: 5. Germline lookup yields CDR1 LGHNA and CDR2 YNFKEQ. The CDR3 covers 14 residues. CDR3 bases: TGTGCCAGCAGCCCCCGGGACAGAGAAGAGACCCAGTACTTC. Protein sequence: CASSPRDREETQYF.

The chain joins TRBV5-1 to TRBJ2-2; 7 bases align to TRBD1. With V trimmed by 4 bases and J by 7 bases, 10 bases remained unmatched. The germline V gene encodes CDR1 SGHRS and CDR2 YFSETQ. The CDR3 covers 15 residues. The CDR3 loop reads CASSPPTGSDGELFF. CDR3 nucleotide sequence: TGCGCCAGCAGCCCTCCGACAGGGAGTGACGGGGAGCTGTTTTTT.

V and J are TRBV28 and TRBJ1-5; D gene ambiguous. Germline V gene data show CDR1 as MDHEN and CDR2 as SYDVKM. The V end lost 5 bases, the J end lost 6 bases, and 17 bases lay between the germline ends. CDR3 size: 15 residues. This CDR3 reads CASSVFGEDSQPQHF. As DNA, the CDR3 is TGTGCCAGCAGTGTCTTTGGGGAGGATAGTCAGCCCCAGCATTTT.

This chain joins TRBV11-2 and TRBJ2-2; D unclear. Trimming pared 0 bases from V and 5 bases from J, leaving 10 bases between. The CDR3 sequence is 15 residues long. The germline CDR1 and CDR2 sequences are SGHAT and FQNNGV. CDR3 sequence (DNA): TGTGCCAGCAGCTTAGATTTAAGGAGTACCGGGGAGCTGTTTTTT. Translation gives CASSLDLRSTGELFF.

This sequence joins TRBV11-2 and TRBJ1-6; 9 bases match TRBD1. The germline V gene encodes CDR1 SGHAT and CDR2 FQNNGV. The CDR3 runs 16 residues. V shed 3 bases and J 7 bases; nucleotides not matched to a gene: 7. This CDR3 reads CASSFPRGTGNSPLHF. In nucleotides, the CDR3 is TGTGCCAGCAGCTTCCCCAGGGGGACAGGGAATTCACCCCTCCACTTT.

The rearrangement links TRBV5-1 to TRBJ2-3, with 8 bases lining up with TRBD2. The CDR3 has 16 amino acids. V was pared by 0 bases and J by 2 bases, with 5 bases of the junction left unmatched. In germline, CDR1 is SGHRS, CDR2 YFSETQ. As DNA, the CDR3 is TGCGCCAGCAGCTTGGCCACTAGCGGTCACACAGATACGCAGTATTTT. Translation: CASSLATSGHTDTQYF.

As regards this clone: The identical CDR3 is also encoded by other nucleotide sequences in the sample. The rearrangement joins TRBV7-9 to TRBJ1-2; 7 bases are a match to TRBD1. Germline V lookup: CDR1 SEHNR, CDR2 FQNEAQ (reference sequence). The V segment lost 5 bases and the J segment 3 bases; nucleotides outside the gene matches: 6. This CDR3 region has 14 residues. CDR3 loop: CASSPGGFDYGYTF. The CDR3, as DNA: TGTGCCAGCAGCCCAGGGGGTTTTGACTATGGCTACACCTTC.

In DNA, the CDR3 is TGTGCCAGCAGCGTAGGGACAGTGTACTACGAGCAGTACTTC. It encodes CASSVGTVYYEQYF. This sequence joins TRBV9 and TRBJ2-7; D is possibly TRBD1 (6 bases). V dropped 0 bases and J dropped 3 bases, with 10 bases sitting between them. CDR3 length equals 14 residues. CDR1 and CDR2 (germline): SGDLS, YYNGEE.